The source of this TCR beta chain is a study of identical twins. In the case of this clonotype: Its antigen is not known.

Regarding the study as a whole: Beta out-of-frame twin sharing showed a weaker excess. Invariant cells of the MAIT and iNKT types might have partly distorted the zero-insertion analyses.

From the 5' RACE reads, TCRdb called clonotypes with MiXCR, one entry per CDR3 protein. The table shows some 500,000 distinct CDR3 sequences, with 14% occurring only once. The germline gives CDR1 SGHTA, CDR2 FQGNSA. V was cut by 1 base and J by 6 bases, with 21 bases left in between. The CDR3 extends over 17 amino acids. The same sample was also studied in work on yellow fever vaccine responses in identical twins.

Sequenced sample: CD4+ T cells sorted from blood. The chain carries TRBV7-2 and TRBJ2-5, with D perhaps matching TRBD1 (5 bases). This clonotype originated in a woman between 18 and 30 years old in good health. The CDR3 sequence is CASSLVVGGGRAQTQYF. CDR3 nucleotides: TGTGCCAGCAGCTTAGTTGTCGGCGGTGGCAGGGCTCAGACCCAGTACTTC.